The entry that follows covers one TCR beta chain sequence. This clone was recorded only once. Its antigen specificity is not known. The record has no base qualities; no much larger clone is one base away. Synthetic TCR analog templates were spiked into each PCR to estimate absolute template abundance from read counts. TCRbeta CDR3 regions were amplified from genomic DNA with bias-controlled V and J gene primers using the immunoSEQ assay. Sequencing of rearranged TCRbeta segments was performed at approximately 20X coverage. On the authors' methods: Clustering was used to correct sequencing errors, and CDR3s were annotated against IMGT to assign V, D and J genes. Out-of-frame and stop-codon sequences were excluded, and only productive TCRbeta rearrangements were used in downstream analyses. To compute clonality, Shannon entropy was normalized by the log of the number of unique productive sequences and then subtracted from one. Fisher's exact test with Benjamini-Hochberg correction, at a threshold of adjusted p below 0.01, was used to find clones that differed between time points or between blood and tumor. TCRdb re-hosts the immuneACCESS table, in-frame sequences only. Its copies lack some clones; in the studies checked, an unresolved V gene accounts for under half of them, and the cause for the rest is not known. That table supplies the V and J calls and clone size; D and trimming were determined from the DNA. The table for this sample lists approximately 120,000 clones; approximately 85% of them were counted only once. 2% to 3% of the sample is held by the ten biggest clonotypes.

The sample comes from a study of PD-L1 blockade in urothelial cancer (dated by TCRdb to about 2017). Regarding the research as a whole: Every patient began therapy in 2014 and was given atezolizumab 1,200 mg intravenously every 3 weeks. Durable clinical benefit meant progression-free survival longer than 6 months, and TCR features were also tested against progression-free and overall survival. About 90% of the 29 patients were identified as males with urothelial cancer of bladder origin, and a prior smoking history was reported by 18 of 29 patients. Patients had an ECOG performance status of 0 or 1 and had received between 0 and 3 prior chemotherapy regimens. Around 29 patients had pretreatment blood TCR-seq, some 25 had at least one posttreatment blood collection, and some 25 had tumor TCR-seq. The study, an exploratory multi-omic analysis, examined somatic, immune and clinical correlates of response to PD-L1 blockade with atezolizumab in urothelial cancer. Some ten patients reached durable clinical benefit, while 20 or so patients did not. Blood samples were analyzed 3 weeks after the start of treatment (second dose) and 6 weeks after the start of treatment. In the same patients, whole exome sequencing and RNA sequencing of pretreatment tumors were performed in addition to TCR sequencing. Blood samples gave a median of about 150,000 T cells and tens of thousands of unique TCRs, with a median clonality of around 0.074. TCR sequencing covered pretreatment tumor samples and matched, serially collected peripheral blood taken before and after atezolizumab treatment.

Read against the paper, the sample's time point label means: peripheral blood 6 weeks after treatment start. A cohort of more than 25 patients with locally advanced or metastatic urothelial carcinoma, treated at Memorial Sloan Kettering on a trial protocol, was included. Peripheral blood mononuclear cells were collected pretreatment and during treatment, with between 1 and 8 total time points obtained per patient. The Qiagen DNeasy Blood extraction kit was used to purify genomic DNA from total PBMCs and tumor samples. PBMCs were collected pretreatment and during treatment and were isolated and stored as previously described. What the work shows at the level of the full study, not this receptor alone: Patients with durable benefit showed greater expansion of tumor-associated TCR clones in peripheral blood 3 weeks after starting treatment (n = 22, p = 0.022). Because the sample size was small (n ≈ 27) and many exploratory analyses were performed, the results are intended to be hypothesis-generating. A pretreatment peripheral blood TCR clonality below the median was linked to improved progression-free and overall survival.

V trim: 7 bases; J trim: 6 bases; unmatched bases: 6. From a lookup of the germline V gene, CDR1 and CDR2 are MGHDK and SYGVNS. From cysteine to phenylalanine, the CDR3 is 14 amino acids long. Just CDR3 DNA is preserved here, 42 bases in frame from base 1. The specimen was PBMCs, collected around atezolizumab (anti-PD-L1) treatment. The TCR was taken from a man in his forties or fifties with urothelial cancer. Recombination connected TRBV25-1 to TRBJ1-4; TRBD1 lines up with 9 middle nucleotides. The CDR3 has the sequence CASTQGAPDEKLFF. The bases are TGTGCCAGCACACAGGGGGCGCCCGATGAAAAACTGTTTTTT.